This T cell receptor beta chain emerged from a study of cytomegalovirus exposure and HLA in healthy donors. The PCR contained 60 Vbeta and 13 Jbeta primers. The table came from immunoSEQ multiplex PCR; TCRdb's copy has only in-frame clones and leaves some out. The sample holds fewer than 250,000 clones, 65% to 80% seen once. The CDR3 totals 17 residues. Germline V CDR1 and CDR2: MGHRA, YSYEKL. Trimming took 1 base from V and 2 from J, leaving 17 bases between them. The clonotype was recovered from a woman aged 40 to 50 in good health and CMV-seronegative. V and J are TRBV4-1 and TRBJ1-1; possible D gene TRBD1, 5 bases. Input material: PBMCs. DNA for the CDR3: TGCGCCAGCAGCCAAGTTCCCCCGGGGGAGCTAAACACTGAAGCTTTCTTT. Protein: CASSQVPPGELNTEAFF.